This T cell receptor (beta chain) was found in a study of shared clonotypes between healthy human individuals. Every subset's genomic DNA went evenly onto several immunoSEQ plates. The authors ran unsorted PBMC replicate PCRs on about 310 ng DNA, approximately 30,000 T cell genomes. Clones were read by immunoSEQ multiplex PCR, and TCRdb kept only the in-frame ones, dropping some. The repertoire holds about 490,000 clones, with about 79% as singletons. Trimming pared 7 bases from V and 1 base from J, leaving 13 bases between. Germline V gene lookup returns CDR1 SGHTA and CDR2 FQGNSA. This CDR3 has 14 amino acids. The donor population consisted of healthy HIV-negative adults with no recent acute infections or vaccinations.

This TCR derives from a woman in her thirties or forties in good health. Some clones in this sample may be carry-over from other donors' samples. The sample comprised PBMCs. The chain is built from TRBV7-2 and TRBJ1-1; D possibly corresponds to TRBD1 (5 bases). Here the CDR3 DNA reads TGTGCCAGCAACGGTAACGGGACGAACACTGAAGCTTTCTTT. This gives the protein CASNGNGTNTEAFF.